This TCR beta chain was captured by sequencing in a study of T cells in Graves' hyperthyroidism and ophthalmopathy. At the level of the study: Peripheral blood specimens were obtained at initial diagnosis, prior to any treatment.

Authors of the study amplified TCR beta CDR3 regions from RNA transcripts. The study used the HTBI primer set for a first-round RT-PCR of the TCR CDR3. TCRdb used MiXCR to reprocess the multiplex PCR reads, holding one entry per CDR3 protein. The sample has a few hundred thousand distinct CDR3 sequences; about 12% are singletons. Exclusion of patients followed from uncontrolled infection, other autoimmune disease, pregnancy or lactation. Study findings and constraints: Before onset, ophthalmopathy was predicted by the model a median roughly 6.8 months earlier.

V gave up 0 bases and J gave up 6 bases, with 9 bases separating them. Germline CDR1 and CDR2: GTSNPN and SVGIG (reference sequence). The CDR3 totals 13 residues. Many counts were recorded for this clonotype. The antigen is not known. The sample comprised blood. This sequence joins TRBV30 and TRBJ2-4, with a tentative D call TRBD1 (6 bases). The clonotype was recovered from a woman between 18 and 29 years old with Graves' hyperthyroidism. CDR3 nucleotide sequence: TGTGCCTGGAGTGTTGCACAGGGAAACATTCAGTACTTC. Translating it yields CAWSVAQGNIQYF.